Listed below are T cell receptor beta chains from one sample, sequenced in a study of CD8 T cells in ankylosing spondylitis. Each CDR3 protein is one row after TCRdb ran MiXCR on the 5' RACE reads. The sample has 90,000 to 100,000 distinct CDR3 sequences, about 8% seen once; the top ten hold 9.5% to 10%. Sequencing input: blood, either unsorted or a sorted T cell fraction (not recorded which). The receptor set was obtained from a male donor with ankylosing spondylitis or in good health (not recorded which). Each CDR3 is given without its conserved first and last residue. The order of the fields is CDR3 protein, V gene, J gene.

ATSRVLAPSSYNEQF,TRBV15,TRBJ2-1
ASSVRAVSGNTIY,TRBV9,TRBJ1-3
SARLHSHAAQY,TRBV20-1,TRBJ2-5
ATQRAGVYGYT,TRBV10-3,TRBJ1-2
ASSPDRKVSGANVLT,TRBV18,TRBJ2-6
SARVGYSYNEQF,TRBV20-1,TRBJ2-1
AIIERPGNTIY,TRBV10-3,TRBJ1-3
ASRLAGAYNEQF,TRBV2,TRBJ2-1
ASSPPSSPGQF,TRBV18,TRBJ2-1
ASRPIRDRGSGEQF,TRBV28,TRBJ2-1
ASSFAATYEQY,TRBV7-9,TRBJ2-7
ASSVDVKGNIQY,TRBV9,TRBJ2-4
SARDKNTMNTEAF,TRBV20-1,TRBJ1-1
ASSSAAGIQETQY,TRBV7-9,TRBJ2-5
ASSLSPSYEQY,TRBV5-6,TRBJ2-7
ASRQSSNQPQH,TRBV5-1,TRBJ1-5
ASSLGVATVGNIQY,TRBV7-8,TRBJ2-4
ASSLGRLAVYNEQF,TRBV5-1,TRBJ2-1
ASSLINYGYT,TRBV7-2,TRBJ1-2
ASSQDRYTLDGQPQH,TRBV4-2,TRBJ1-5
ASTYSPDGYYEQY,TRBV6-2/TRBV6-3,TRBJ2-7
ASSYRIGRETLSNEQF,TRBV6-5,TRBJ2-1